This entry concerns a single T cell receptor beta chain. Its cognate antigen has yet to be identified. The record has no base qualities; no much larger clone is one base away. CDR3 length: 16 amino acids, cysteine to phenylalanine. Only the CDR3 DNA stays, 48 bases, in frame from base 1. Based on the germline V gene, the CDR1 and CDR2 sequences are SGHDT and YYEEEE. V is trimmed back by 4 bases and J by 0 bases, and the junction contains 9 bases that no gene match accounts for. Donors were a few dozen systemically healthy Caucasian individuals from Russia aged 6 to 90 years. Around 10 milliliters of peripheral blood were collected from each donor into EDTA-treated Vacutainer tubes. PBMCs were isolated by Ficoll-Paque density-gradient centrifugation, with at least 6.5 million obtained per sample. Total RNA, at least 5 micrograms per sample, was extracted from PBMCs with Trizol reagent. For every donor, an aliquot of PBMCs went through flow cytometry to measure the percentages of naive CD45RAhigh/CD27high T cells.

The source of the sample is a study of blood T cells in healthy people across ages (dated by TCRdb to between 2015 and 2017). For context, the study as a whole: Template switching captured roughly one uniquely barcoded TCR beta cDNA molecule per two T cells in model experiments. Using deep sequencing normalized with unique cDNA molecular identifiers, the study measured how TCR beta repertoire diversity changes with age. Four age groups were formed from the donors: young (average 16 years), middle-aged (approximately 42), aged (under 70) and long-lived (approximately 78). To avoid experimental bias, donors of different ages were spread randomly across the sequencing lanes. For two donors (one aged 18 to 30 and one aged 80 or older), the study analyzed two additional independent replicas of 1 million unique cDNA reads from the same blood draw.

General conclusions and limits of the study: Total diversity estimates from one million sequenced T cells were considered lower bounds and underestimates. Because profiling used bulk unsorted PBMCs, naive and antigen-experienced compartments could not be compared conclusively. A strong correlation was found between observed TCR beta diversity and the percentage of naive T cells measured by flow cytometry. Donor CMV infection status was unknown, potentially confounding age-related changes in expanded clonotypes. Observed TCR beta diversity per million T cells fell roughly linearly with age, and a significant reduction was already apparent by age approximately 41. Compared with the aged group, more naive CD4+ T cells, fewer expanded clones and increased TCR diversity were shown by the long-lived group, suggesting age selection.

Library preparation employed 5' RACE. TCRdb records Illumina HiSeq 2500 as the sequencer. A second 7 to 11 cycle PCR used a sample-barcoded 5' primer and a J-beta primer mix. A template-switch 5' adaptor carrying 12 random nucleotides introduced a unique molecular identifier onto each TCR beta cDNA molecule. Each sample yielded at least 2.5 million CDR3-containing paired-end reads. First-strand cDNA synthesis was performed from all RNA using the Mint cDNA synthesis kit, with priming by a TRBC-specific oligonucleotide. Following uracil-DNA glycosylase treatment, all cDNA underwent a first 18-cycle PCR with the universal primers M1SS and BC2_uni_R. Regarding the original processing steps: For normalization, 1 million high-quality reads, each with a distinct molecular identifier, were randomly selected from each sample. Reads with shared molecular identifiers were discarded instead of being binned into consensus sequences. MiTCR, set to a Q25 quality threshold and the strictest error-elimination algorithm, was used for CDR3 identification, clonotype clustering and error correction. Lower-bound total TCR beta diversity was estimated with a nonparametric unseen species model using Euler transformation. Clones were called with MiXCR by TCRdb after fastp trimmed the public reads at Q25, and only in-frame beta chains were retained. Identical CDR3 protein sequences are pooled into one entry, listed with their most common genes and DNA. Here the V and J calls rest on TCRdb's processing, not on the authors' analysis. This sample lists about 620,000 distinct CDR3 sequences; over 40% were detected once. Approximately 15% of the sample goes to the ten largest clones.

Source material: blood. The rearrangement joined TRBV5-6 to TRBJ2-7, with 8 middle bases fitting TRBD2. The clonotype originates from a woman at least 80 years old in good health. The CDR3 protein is CASSPTTSALSYEQYF. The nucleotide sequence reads TGTGCCAGCAGCCCCACGACTAGCGCACTCTCCTACGAGCAGTACTTC.